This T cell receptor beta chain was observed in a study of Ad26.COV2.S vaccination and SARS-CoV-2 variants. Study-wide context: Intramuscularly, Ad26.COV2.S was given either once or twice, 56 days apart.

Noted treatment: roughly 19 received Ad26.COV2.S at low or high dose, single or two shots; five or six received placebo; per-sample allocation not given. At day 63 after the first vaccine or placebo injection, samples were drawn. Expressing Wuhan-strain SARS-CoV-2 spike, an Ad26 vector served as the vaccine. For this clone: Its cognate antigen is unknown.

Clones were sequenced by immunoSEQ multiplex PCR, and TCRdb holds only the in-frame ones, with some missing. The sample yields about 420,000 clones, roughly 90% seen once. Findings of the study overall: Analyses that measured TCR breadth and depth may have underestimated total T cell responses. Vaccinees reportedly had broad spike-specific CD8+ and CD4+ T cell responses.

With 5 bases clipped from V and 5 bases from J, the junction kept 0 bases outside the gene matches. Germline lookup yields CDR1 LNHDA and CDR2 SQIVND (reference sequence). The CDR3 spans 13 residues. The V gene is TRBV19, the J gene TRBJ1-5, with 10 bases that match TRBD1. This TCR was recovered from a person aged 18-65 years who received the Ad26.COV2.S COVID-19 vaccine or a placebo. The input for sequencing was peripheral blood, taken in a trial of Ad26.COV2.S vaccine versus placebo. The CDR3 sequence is CASSGTGDQPQHF. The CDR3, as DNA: TGTGCCAGTAGTGGGACAGGGGATCAGCCCCAGCATTTT.